This T cell receptor (beta chain) emerged from a study of blood T cell repertoires in COVID-19. Overall study: Two negative PCRs, clearance, or symptom resolution had been documented for recovered Cohort 3 donors. The study drew acute and convalescent COVID-19 samples from the United States, Italy and Spain.

Enrolled through a virtual design, the participants were between about 18 and 89 years of age and came from 24 US areas. Cohort placement rested on clinical history that participants reported themselves. Sequenced by immunoSEQ multiplex PCR; TCRdb stores in-frame clones only, minus some. The sample contains approximately 360,000 clones, roughly 86% of which appear only once. V was cut by 6 bases and J by 1 base, with 9 bases left in between. This CDR3 has 13 residues. CDR1 and CDR2 (germline): LNHDA, SQIVND (reference sequence). The specimen sequenced was PBMCs or T cells enriched from blood (not recorded which). The genes are TRBV19 and TRBJ1-1; D is undetermined. This clonotype was sampled from a man in his forties or fifties in a cohort exposed to, infected with or recovered from COVID-19 (not recorded which). The CDR3 sequence is CASSETSNTEAFF. DNA of the CDR3: TGTGCCAGTAGCGAGACATCGAACACTGAAGCTTTCTTT.